These 26 T cell receptor beta chains share one sample of origin, sequenced in a study of CD8 T cells in ankylosing spondylitis. Overall study findings and caveats: Made up of about eight highly homologous variants, a TCR beta motif appeared characteristic of ankylosing spondylitis blood.

TCRdb ran MiXCR on the 5' RACE reads and lists one entry per CDR3 protein. Of over 400,000 distinct CDR3 sequences listed, around 26% were seen once; the top ten hold 0.89%. Their target antigens are unknown. The sample taken for sequencing was blood, either unsorted or a sorted T cell fraction (not recorded which). These receptors came from a male donor with ankylosing spondylitis.

This clonotype was picked up a small number of times. The J gene is TRBJ2-3, the V gene TRBV20-1, with 7 bases that match TRBD2. J was trimmed by 4 bases and V by 4 bases; bases with no gene match: 5. Germline CDR1 DFQATT, CDR2 SNEGSKA (reference sequence). The CDR3 sequence is 13 residues long. The CDR3 nucleotides read TGCAGTGCTAACAGCGGGACCGCAGATACGCAGTATTTT. It encodes CSANSGTADTQYF.

This clonotype has a handful of counts. The rearrangement joins TRBV20-1 to TRBJ1-4; no reliable D call. Germline loops: CDR1 DFQATT, CDR2 SNEGSKA (reference sequence). The CDR3 is made up of 14 amino acids. V was trimmed by 2 bases and J by 7 bases, leaving 14 bases between them. The CDR3 loop reads CSARIPGSGEKLFF. The DNA of the CDR3 is TGCAGTGCTAGAATCCCGGGTTCGGGTGAAAAACTGTTTTTT.

The chain has TRBV20-1 and TRBJ2-1; TRBD2 matches 7 bases. The V and J ends lost 0 bases and 4 bases, in that order; junction bases with no gene match: 6. The CDR3 sequence is 15 residues long. Per the germline V gene, CDR1 is DFQATT and CDR2 is SNEGSKA (reference sequence). The CDR3 loop is CSARDGGLPYNEQFF. As DNA, the CDR3 is TGCAGTGCTAGAGATGGGGGACTACCATACAATGAGCAGTTCTTC.

The CDR3 nucleotides read TGTGCCAGCAGTTTAACTACAGGGGGCTTAAGGAGCAATCAGCCCCAGCATTTT. Amino acids: CASSLTTGGLRSNQPQHF. The rearrangement joins TRBV12-3 or TRBV12-4 to TRBJ1-5, with TRBD1 identical over 9 bases. The CDR3 is made up of 18 amino acids. The V gene end was trimmed by 2 bases and the J gene end by 1 base; junction bases not matched to a gene: 9.

The chain recombines TRBV9 with TRBJ1-2, with D uncertain. CDR3 length: 13 amino acids. V was trimmed by 0 bases and J by 8 bases, leaving 11 bases between them. Germline CDR1 SGDLS, CDR2 YYNGEE. DNA of the CDR3: TGTGCCAGCAGCGTAGCTACGGCGGACGGCTACACCTTC. Translated: CASSVATADGYTF.

This clonotype was picked up one time. V and J are TRBV2 and TRBJ2-1, with D possibly TRBD2 on 6 matching bases. Trimming removed 6 bases from V and 7 bases from J, with 16 bases in between. Per the germline V gene, CDR1 is SNHLY and CDR2 is FYNNEI. This CDR3 region has 14 residues. The CDR3 spells CASRDLSGGNEQFF. DNA of the CDR3: TGTGCCAGCAGAGACCTTAGCGGTGGTAATGAGCAGTTCTTC.

At least ten counts were recorded for this clonotype. The chain links TRBV7-9 to TRBJ1-1, with 9 bases matching TRBD1. The V segment lost 5 bases and the J segment 6 bases; nucleotides outside the gene matches: 7. Germline V gene lookup returns CDR1 SEHNR and CDR2 FQNEAQ (reference sequence). The CDR3 loop spans 14 amino acids. CDR3 protein: CASSPGTGISEAFF. Written as DNA, the CDR3 is TGTGCCAGCAGCCCCGGGACAGGGATCTCTGAAGCTTTCTTT.

This clonotype turned up a few times. The chain links TRBV5-1 to TRBJ1-2; 11 positions match TRBD1. J lost 8 bases, V lost 1 base, and 4 bases had no gene match. This CDR3 comprises 14 residues. Germline V lookup: CDR1 SGHRS, CDR2 YFSETQ. The CDR3: CASSLRTGGSGYTF. For the CDR3, the DNA is TGCGCCAGCAGCTTGAGGACAGGGGGCTCGGGCTACACCTTC.

J is TRBJ2-5 and V is TRBV5-1; D is unclear. The V end was cut by 5 bases, the J end by 2 bases, with 10 bases between. Germline values: CDR1 SGHRS, CDR2 YFSETQ. The CDR3 extends over 13 amino acids. CDR3 loop: CASSRAAQETQYF. CDR3 in DNA: TGCGCCAGCAGTCGGGCAGCTCAAGAGACCCAGTACTTC.

The V and J genes are TRBV3-1 and TRBJ2-3; a weak D match, TRBD2 (5 bases). CDR3 length equals 14 residues. The germline V and J ends were trimmed by 4 bases and 4 bases, with 12 bases remaining between them. Germline V gene lookup returns CDR1 LGHDT and CDR2 YNNKEL (reference sequence). This chain's CDR3 is CASSPIGGSDTQYF. The CDR3 DNA follows: TGTGCCAGCAGCCCTATAGGAGGCTCAGATACGCAGTATTTT.

This clonotype was picked up a small number of times. The chain joins TRBV7-8 to TRBJ1-1; no reliable D call. Trimming shortened V by 3 bases and J by 4 bases, and 9 bases separated the two germline ends. From germline, CDR1 is SGHVS and CDR2 FQNEAQ. This CDR3 spans 13 amino acids. CDR3 in DNA: TGTGCCAGCAGCTTCTCCCCGGCCACTGAAGCTTTCTTT. Translating it yields CASSFSPATEAFF.

The chain links TRBV7-2 to TRBJ1-3; D unclear. The length of the CDR3 is 14 residues. CDR1 and CDR2 from the germline V gene are SGHTA and FQGNSA. V was clipped by 8 bases and J by 0 bases, with 11 bases between them. CDR3 residues: CASHQEFSGNTIYF. CDR3 sequence (DNA): TGTGCCAGCCACCAGGAATTCTCTGGAAACACCATATATTTT.

This clonotype has a handful of counts. V and J are TRBV5-6 and TRBJ2-3; D is undetermined. V lost 4 bases and J 1 base, leaving 10 bases between the germline ends. Germline CDR1 and CDR2: SGHDT and YYEEEE. The CDR3 spans 14 residues. The CDR3 DNA reads TGTGCCAGCAGCCCCTTTGCCCGCACAGATACGCAGTATTTT. This gives the protein CASSPFARTDTQYF.

The chain's CDR3 is CASGLWTGRSNEKLFF. CDR3 bases: TGTGCTAGTGGTTTATGGACAGGGAGGTCTAATGAAAAACTGTTTTTT. The V call is TRBV12-5, the J call TRBJ1-4; 8 positions match TRBD1. This CDR3 is built from 16 residues. CDR1 and CDR2 (germline): LGHNT, FRNRAP. Trimming removed 3 bases from V and 3 bases from J; junction bases left unmatched: 6.

V and J are TRBV7-9 and TRBJ2-1, with 8 bases matching TRBD1. Germline V gene sequence: CDR1 SEHNR, CDR2 FQNEAQ (reference sequence). CDR3 size: 13 residues. Losses at the gene ends were 2 bases for V and 7 bases for J; bases not matched to a gene: 1. This chain's CDR3 is CASSLRTGNEQFF. The DNA for the CDR3 is TGTGCCAGCAGCTTAAGGACAGGGAATGAGCAGTTCTTC.

This rearrangement joins TRBV27 to TRBJ1-2, with 9 bases matching TRBD1. CDR3 length equals 16 residues. V shed 5 bases, J shed 6 bases, and the junction held 13 bases outside the gene matches. Per germline, CDR1 MNHEY and CDR2 SMNVEV (reference sequence). The CDR3 reads CASSLTRTGAFHGYTF. CDR3 nucleotide sequence: TGTGCCAGCAGTCTAACTCGGACAGGGGCCTTTCATGGCTACACCTTC.

A few counts support this clonotype. The genes are TRBV7-7 and TRBJ2-5, with TRBD2 matching 7 bases. There are 15 residues in the CDR3. J lost 4 bases, V lost 5 bases, and 10 bases had no gene match. CDR1 and CDR2 from the germline V gene are SSHAT and FNYEAQ (reference sequence). CDR3 amino acids: CASSTTSARLETQYF. The CDR3 bases are TGTGCCAGCAGCACTACTAGCGCCCGCCTAGAGACCCAGTACTTC.

The chain has TRBV10-2 and TRBJ1-1; the D is unclear. Germline lookup yields CDR1 WSHSY and CDR2 SAAADI. The CDR3 has 15 residues. Trimming shortened V by 4 bases and J by 5 bases, and 17 bases separated the two germline ends. CDR3 in DNA: TGCGCCAGCAGTGTCTACAGTGGATTGGGGACTGAAGCTTTCTTT. Protein: CASSVYSGLGTEAFF.

The CDR3 bases are TGCAGTGCTAGATGGAGCGGGAGGGGCTCGAGTGAGCAGTTCTTC. Amino acids: CSARWSGRGSSEQFF. The rearrangement uses TRBV20-1 and TRBJ2-1, with TRBD2 identical over 10 bases. The J segment lost 9 bases and the V segment lost 2 bases, leaving 10 bases of the junction unmatched. This CDR3 has 15 residues. Germline V lookup: CDR1 DFQATT, CDR2 SNEGSKA (reference sequence).

The rearrangement links TRBV20-1 to TRBJ1-4; 10 positions match TRBD1. In germline, CDR1 is DFQATT, CDR2 SNEGSKA (reference sequence). V was pared by 6 bases and J by 8 bases, with 9 bases of the junction left unmatched. The CDR3 length is 14 residues. The CDR3 DNA follows: TGCAGTGCCATACCGGGACAGGGGATAGAAAAACTGTTTTTT. Protein: CSAIPGQGIEKLFF.

On this clonotype itself: The CDR3 end shows no conserved phenylalanine or tryptophan, and so a read error is likely. V and J are TRBV3-1 and TRBJ1-6; TRBD1 is a possible D gene (6 bases). The germline CDR1 and CDR2 sequences are LGHDT and YNNKEL (reference sequence). Deletions cut 4 bases from V and 10 bases from J, with 14 bases between. There are 14 residues in the CDR3. In DNA, the CDR3 is TGTGCCAGCAGCCCCCTGGGGGCTGTCTCACCCCTCCACCTT. Translated, it gives CASSPLGAVSPLHL.

The V call is TRBV30, the J call TRBJ1-5, with 7 bases aligning to TRBD1. The CDR3 runs 13 residues. Trimming removed 4 bases from V and 5 bases from J; junction bases left unmatched: 5. Per germline, CDR1 GTSNPN and CDR2 SVGIG (reference sequence). CDR3 DNA: TGTGCCTGGACAACAGGGGTGCATCAGCCCCAGCATTTT. Translating it yields CAWTTGVHQPQHF.

J is TRBJ2-2 and V is TRBV20-1, with 7 bases aligning to TRBD1. CDR1 and CDR2 (germline): DFQATT, SNEGSKA (reference sequence). The J segment lost 0 bases and the V segment lost 2 bases, leaving 6 bases of the junction unmatched. The CDR3 loop spans 16 amino acids. The CDR3 bases are TGCAGTGCTAGATATGCGCAGGGGGCGAACACCGGGGAGCTGTTTTTT. Translated: CSARYAQGANTGELFF.

This clonotype was seen once. The chain employs TRBV7-8 and TRBJ1-3, with D unclear. Germline V gene data show CDR1 as SGHVS and CDR2 as FQNEAQ. The length of the CDR3 is 15 residues. V shed 0 bases and J shed 3 bases, with 9 bases lying between them. CDR3 DNA: TGTGCCAGCAGCTTAGCGGCCGGCGATGGAAACACCATATATTTT. Amino acid sequence: CASSLAAGDGNTIYF.

The rearrangement links TRBV12-3 or TRBV12-4 to TRBJ2-4; D may match TRBD1 or TRBD2 (6 bases each). Trimming removed 5 bases from V and 7 bases from J, with 15 bases in between. This CDR3 has 14 residues. The CDR3 protein is CASSPGGGVNIQYF. The DNA of the CDR3 is TGTGCCAGCAGTCCCGGAGGGGGAGTGAACATTCAGTACTTC.

As for this clonotype: One junction end disagrees with the germline gene, perhaps due to a read error. This chain links TRBV24-1 with TRBJ2-1, with 10 bases that match TRBD2. Germline V lookup: CDR1 KGHDR, CDR2 SFDVKD. The CDR3 sequence is 15 residues long. This CDR3 reads CAASDPSGSDHEQFF. The CDR3 coding sequence is TGTGCCGCCAGTGATCCTAGCGGGAGCGACCATGAGCAGTTCTTC.